Following are 29 T cell receptor beta chains from one sample sequenced in a study of a mutant IDH1 vaccine in newly diagnosed glioma. Their antigens remain unidentified. The method was immunoSEQ multiplex PCR; TCRdb's version includes in-frame clones alone and lacks a portion of them. Counted here are almost 85,000 clones, over 75% occurring once; the ten biggest clones make up about 2.2%. Stated time point: week 23, last vaccination. All doses held 300 ug of mutant IDH1 20-mer peptide, with topical imiquimod. The sample consisted of PBMCs, taken from a glioma patient whose treatment included an IDH1 peptide vaccine. Receptors were obtained from a man aged 30 to 45 with glioma. Some clones in this sample may be carry-over from other donors' samples.

The V call is TRBV4-1, the J call TRBJ2-7; 10 nucleotides match TRBD2. The CDR3 contains 17 residues. Germline loops: CDR1 MGHRA, CDR2 YSYEKL. Trimming at V came to 4 bases and at J to 0 bases, leaving 9 bases not matched to a gene. CDR3 DNA: TGCGCCAGCAGCCCAATCCTCTTAGCGGGGGGCTCCTACGAGCAGTACTTC. Encoded protein: CASSPILLAGGSYEQYF.

The chain uses TRBV27 and TRBJ2-1; 7 nucleotides agree with TRBD2. The CDR3 is made up of 16 amino acids. CDR1 and CDR2 from the germline V gene are MNHEY and SMNVEV (reference sequence). V shed 7 bases, J shed 5 bases, and the junction held 14 bases outside the gene matches. This chain's CDR3 is CASTSTAGAAHNEQFF. The CDR3 DNA sequence: TGTGCCAGCACCTCAACCGCGGGAGCGGCGCACAATGAGCAGTTCTTC.

This chain connects TRBV6-1 to TRBJ1-5; the D gene is possibly TRBD1 (5 bases). The germline V and J ends were trimmed by 6 bases and 1 base, with 10 bases remaining between them. This CDR3 region has 14 residues. Germline V gives CDR1 MNHNS, CDR2 SASEGT. The DNA for the CDR3 is TGTGCCAGCAGGCCGTGGGACAGCAATCAGCCCCAGCATTTT. Residues: CASRPWDSNQPQHF.

The gene calls are TRBV7-8 and TRBJ2-3, with TRBD2 as a possible D gene (5 bases). The CDR3 runs 14 residues. The V gene lost 1 base and the J gene lost 2 bases, with 7 bases spanning the gap. CDR1 SGHVS and CDR2 FQNEAQ come from the germline V gene. The CDR3 coding sequence is TGTGCCAGCAGCTTAGGGACTTCCACAGATACGCAGTATTTT. It specifies CASSLGTSTDTQYF.

This chain connects TRBV12-1 to TRBJ1-5. TRBV12-1 is a pseudogene segment. The CDR3 is 13 amino acids. The CDR3 DNA is TGTGCCAGCAGCTTTAACGGGAATCAGCCCCAGCATTTT. Its translation: CASSFNGNQPQHF.

The gene calls are TRBV11-3 and TRBJ1-1, with D uncertain. Trimming shortened V by 3 bases and J by 4 bases, and 9 bases separated the two germline ends. Germline CDR1 SGHNT, CDR2 YENEEA. CDR3 length: 13 residues. The CDR3 DNA reads TGTGCCAGCAGCTTCGAGGAATCCACTGAAGCTTTCTTT. This encodes CASSFEESTEAFF.

The chain joins TRBV27 to TRBJ1-3; D not resolved. This CDR3 contains 13 residues. V shed 6 bases and J shed 0 bases, with 6 bases lying between them. Germline V gives CDR1 MNHEY, CDR2 SMNVEV (reference sequence). DNA for the CDR3: TGTGCCAGCAGAGTTAACTCTGGAAACACCATATATTTT. This translates into CASRVNSGNTIYF.

The chain combines TRBV9 with TRBJ2-2; either TRBD1 or TRBD2 may fit D (5 bases each). CDR1 and CDR2 from the germline V gene are SGDLS and YYNGEE. The ends were cut back, 4 bases at V and 1 base at J, with 14 bases in the middle. The CDR3 loop spans 16 amino acids. This CDR3 reads CASSPRRGENTGELFF. CDR3 coding DNA: TGTGCCAGCAGCCCCAGACGGGGCGAGAACACCGGGGAGCTGTTTTTT.

This rearrangement joins TRBV5-1 to TRBJ2-7, with TRBD2 identical over 11 bases. After removal of 4 bases from V and 0 bases from J, the junction contained 6 bases not matched to a gene. The germline V gene encodes CDR1 SGHRS and CDR2 YFSETQ. The CDR3 is 16 amino acids. The CDR3 sequence: CASSPGLAGSSYEQYF. CDR3 DNA: TGCGCCAGCAGCCCAGGACTAGCGGGTAGCTCCTACGAGCAGTACTTC.

The J gene is TRBJ2-7, the V gene TRBV28, with TRBD2 as a possible D gene (5 bases). The CDR3 runs to 11 residues. Germline CDR1 MDHEN, CDR2 SYDVKM. The V gene lost 6 bases and the J gene lost 7 bases, with 10 bases spanning the gap. For the CDR3, the DNA is TGTGCCAGCAGCTACTCGGGAGAGCAGTACTTC. It translates to CASSYSGEQYF.

The genes are TRBV15 and TRBJ2-7, with D perhaps matching TRBD2 (6 bases). V lost 0 bases and J lost 2, with 8 bases in between. Germline assignment: CDR1 LNHNV and CDR2 YYDKDF (reference sequence). The CDR3 runs to 14 residues. For the CDR3, the DNA is TGTGCCACCAGCAGAGATAGCGGTCCCTACGAGCAGTACTTC. Translating gives CATSRDSGPYEQYF. The full variable domain, completed using reference TRBV15 and TRBJ2-7, is DAMVIQNPRYQVTQFGKPVTLSCSQTLNHNVMYWYQQKSSQAPKLLFHYYDKDFNNEADTPDNFQSRRPNTSFCFLDIRSPGLGDTAMYLCATSRDSGPYEQYFGPGTRLTVT.

The chain combines TRBV5-1 with TRBJ1-4; 8 nucleotides match TRBD1. After removal of 2 bases from V and 7 bases from J, the junction contained 7 bases not matched to a gene. The CDR3 length is 15 residues. Germline-derived CDR1 and CDR2 are SGHRS and YFSETQ. The CDR3 coding sequence is TGCGCCAGCAGCTTCCAGACAGGGGCGGGTGAAAAACTGTTTTTT. Residues: CASSFQTGAGEKLFF. Based on the CDR3 plus reference TRBV5-1 and TRBJ1-4, the full variable domain is KAGVTQTPRYLIKTRGQQVTLSCSPISGHRSVSWYQQTPGQGLQFLFEYFSETQRNKGNFPGRFSGRQFSNSRSEMNVSTLELGDSALYLCASSFQTGAGEKLFFGSGTQLSVL.

V is TRBV11-2 and J is TRBJ2-5, with D maybe TRBD2 (6 bases). Per germline, CDR1 SGHAT and CDR2 FQNNGV. This CDR3 has 15 amino acids. The V end lost 5 bases, the J end lost 5 bases, and 18 bases lay between the germline ends. CDR3 region: CASSHGGETGETQYF. CDR3 sequence (DNA): TGTGCCAGCAGCCATGGCGGGGAGACGGGGGAGACCCAGTACTTC. The full variable domain, with the rest looked up from reference TRBV11-2 and TRBJ2-5, is EAGVAQSPRYKIIEKRQSVAFWCNPISGHATLYWYQQILGQGPKLLIQFQNNGVVDDSQLPKDRFSAERLKGVDSTLKIQPAKLEDSAVYLCASSHGGETGETQYFGPGTRLLVL.

The genes are TRBV6-1 and TRBJ1-2; 8 positions match TRBD1. The V segment lost 2 bases and the J segment 4 bases; nucleotides outside the gene matches: 3. CDR1 is MNHNS, CDR2 SASEGT, per germline. The CDR3 has 14 amino acids. CDR3 in DNA: TGTGCCAGCAGTGAACAGGGGGCAATCTATGGCTACACCTTC. It specifies CASSEQGAIYGYTF.

The chain carries TRBV7-2 and TRBJ2-7, with D tentatively TRBD1 or TRBD2 (5 bases each). Trimming left V 1 base short and J 4 bases short, with 20 bases between. The V gene's germline CDR1 is SGHTA and CDR2 FQGNSA. The CDR3 has 17 amino acids. CDR3: CASSLVAARDLNYEQYF. CDR3 nucleotides: TGTGCCAGCAGCTTAGTCGCGGCCCGGGACCTAAATTACGAGCAGTACTTC.

This chain links TRBV5-1 with TRBJ2-1; the D is unclear. The germline V and J ends were trimmed by 1 base and 4 bases, with 9 bases remaining between them. Germline loops: CDR1 SGHRS, CDR2 YFSETQ. The CDR3 has 14 amino acids. CDR3 protein: CASSLPRQYNEQFF. CDR3 bases: TGCGCCAGCAGCTTGCCGCGGCAGTACAATGAGCAGTTCTTC.

The gene calls are TRBV7-9 and TRBJ2-5, with 10 bases matching TRBD1. The DNA end is a closer match to TRBJ2-7, so the J assignment may be wrong. CDR3 length equals 14 residues. In germline, CDR1 is SEHNR, CDR2 FQNEAQ (reference sequence). The CDR3, as DNA: TGTGCCAGCGGCGTCCGGGACAGGGGCTACGAGCAGTACTTC. Residues: CASGVRDRGYEQYF.

The chain carries TRBV4-1 and TRBJ1-2, with D perhaps TRBD1 (6 bases). The ends were cut back, 0 bases at V and 0 bases at J, with 14 bases in the middle. CDR1 and CDR2 (germline): MGHRA, YSYEKL. This CDR3 is built from 17 residues. Here the CDR3 DNA reads TGCGCCAGCAGCCAAGAGGGGGCCCGAGGGGCTAACTATGGCTACACCTTC. Its translation is CASSQEGARGANYGYTF.

The chain joins TRBV25-1 to TRBJ2-5, with TRBD1 as a possible D gene (6 bases). Per the germline V gene, CDR1 is MGHDK and CDR2 is SYGVNS. There are 15 residues in the CDR3. Trimming pared 2 bases from V and 4 bases from J, leaving 14 bases between. The CDR3 sequence is CASSEQITGSETQYF. The CDR3 DNA reads as TGTGCCAGCAGTGAACAAATAACAGGGTCAGAGACCCAGTACTTC.

The chain carries TRBV2 and TRBJ1-6, with unresolved D. The CDR3 has 12 amino acids. Germline values: CDR1 SNHLY, CDR2 FYNNEI. V was pared by 4 bases and J by 13 bases, with 11 bases between. As DNA, the CDR3 is TGTGCCAGCAGTGTAGCTCCAGCCCCCCTCCACTTT. Translation gives CASSVAPAPLHF.

This clone has a single count. The CDR3 sequence is CASSPGKGITDTQYF. The CDR3 region has the DNA TGTGCCAGCAGCCCAGGGAAGGGGATCACAGATACGCAGTATTTT. The chain couples TRBV27 to TRBJ2-3; weak D call: TRBD1 (5 bases). The CDR3 totals 15 residues. The V end lost 6 bases, the J end lost 2 bases, and 15 bases lay between the germline ends. Per germline, CDR1 MNHEY and CDR2 SMNVEV (reference sequence).

This clone was seen a handful of times. The gene calls are TRBV30 and TRBJ1-1; 7 positions agree with TRBD1. Per germline, CDR1 GTSNPN and CDR2 SVGIG (reference sequence). The CDR3 is 14 amino acids. After removal of 8 bases from V and 5 bases from J, the junction contained 14 bases not matched to a gene. In DNA form, the CDR3 reads TGTGCCGGGGAAGGAGACAGGGAAAGTACTGAAGCTTTCTTT. It specifies CAGEGDRESTEAFF.

The chain carries TRBV6-5 and TRBJ1-1, with TRBD1 as a possible D gene (6 bases). Germline CDR1 and CDR2: MNHEY and SVGAGI. The CDR3 extends over 13 amino acids. V was cut by 5 bases and J by 4 bases, with 11 bases left in between. The CDR3 loop reads CASSIGGTTEAFF. The CDR3 nucleotides read TGTGCCAGCAGTATAGGGGGGACCACTGAAGCTTTCTTT.

The chain joins TRBV19 to TRBJ2-1, with 9 positions matching TRBD1. Trimming at V came to 3 bases and at J to 4 bases, leaving 4 bases not matched to a gene. From germline, CDR1 is LNHDA and CDR2 SQIVND (reference sequence). The CDR3 covers 15 residues. CDR3 sequence reads: CASSMGQGIYNEQFF. The DNA for the CDR3 is TGTGCCAGTAGTATGGGACAGGGAATATACAATGAGCAGTTCTTC.

The genes are TRBV9 and TRBJ1-1, with D tentatively TRBD1 (5 bases). This CDR3 region has 10 residues. Germline CDR1 SGDLS, CDR2 YYNGEE. Trimming shortened V by 3 bases and J by 8 bases, and 5 bases separated the two germline ends. The CDR3 DNA reads TGTGCCAGCAGCGCAGGGGAAGCTTTCTTT. The encoded protein is CASSAGEAFF.

This clone is a singleton in its sample. This sequence joins TRBV6-5 and TRBJ1-5; the match to TRBD1 covers 7 bases. Germline CDR1 MNHEY, CDR2 SVGAGI. The CDR3 runs 14 residues. The trim removed 4 bases at V and 7 bases at J, leaving 7 bases unmatched. Here the CDR3 DNA reads TGTGCCAGCAGTTTAGAGGCAGGGGGACAGCCCCAGCATTTT. Its protein product is CASSLEAGGQPQHF.

V gene TRBV7-3 combines with J gene TRBJ1-3; D ambiguous. From germline, CDR1 is SGHTA and CDR2 FQGTGA. CDR3 length: 15 amino acids. Trimming took off 5 bases at V and 0 bases at J, with 11 bases between the two ends. The CDR3, as DNA: TGTGCCAGCAGCCCTCGACCGGACTCTGGAAACACCATATATTTT. It yields the protein CASSPRPDSGNTIYF.

This chain connects TRBV7-6 to TRBJ1-5; 9 bases line up with TRBD1. With 6 bases clipped from V and 6 bases from J, the junction kept 6 bases outside the gene matches. The length of the CDR3 is 14 residues. Germline CDR1 and CDR2: SGHVS and FNYEAQ. The CDR3 sequence is CASSPDRGFQPQHF. The CDR3 region has the DNA TGTGCCAGCAGTCCAGACAGGGGGTTTCAGCCCCAGCATTTT. Complete variable domain (other parts from reference TRBV7-6 and TRBJ1-5): GAGVSQSPRYKVTKRGQDVALRCDPISGHVSLYWYRQALGQGPEFLTYFNYEAQQDKSGLPNDRFSAERPEGSISTLTIQRTEQRDSAMYRCASSPDRGFQPQHFGDGTRLSIL.

CDR3 bases: TGTGCCAGCAGCTTAGTGGGGGAGACCCAGTACTTC. Translation: CASSLVGETQYF. This rearrangement joins TRBV7-9 to TRBJ2-5; no definite D call. From germline, CDR1 is SEHNR and CDR2 FQNEAQ (reference sequence). The V and J ends lost 1 base and 5 bases respectively, with 5 bases between them. The CDR3 spans 12 residues.